The next 32 T cell receptor beta chains were all read from a single sample in a study of beta chain features in type 1 diabetes. Every bit of the isolated RNA underwent reverse transcription, so sequencing read expressed TCRB transcripts. The data were produced by immunoSEQ multiplex PCR, yet TCRdb's version contains in-frame clones alone and is incomplete. The sample includes under 950,000 clones, around a sixth seen only once; the top ten take 0.023%. The sequenced sample consisted of naive CD4+ T cells from blood. These receptors all stem from a woman aged 18-29 years in good health.

The chain carries TRBV6-5 and TRBJ1-5; TRBD1 aligns across 7 bases. Looked up from germline, CDR1 is MNHEY and CDR2 is SVGAGI. The CDR3 consists of 14 residues. With 4 bases clipped from V and 2 bases from J, the junction kept 2 bases outside the gene matches. CDR3: CASSLGQGNQPQHF. DNA for the CDR3: TGTGCCAGCAGTTTAGGACAGGGCAATCAGCCCCAGCATTTT.

The chain is built from TRBV6-1 and TRBJ2-1; 8 bases are a match to TRBD1. V lost 1 base and J lost 1; bases outside the gene matches: 3. The CDR3 is 16 residues long. Germline values: CDR1 MNHNS, CDR2 SASEGT. This CDR3 is CASSEVRGRSYNEQFF. CDR3 DNA sequence: TGTGCCAGCAGTGAAGTCAGGGGGCGATCCTACAATGAGCAGTTCTTC.

The CDR3 coding sequence is TGTGCCAGCAGTTGGGGGACAGGGAGAGGTTTTTATCAGCCCCAGCATTTT. Encoded protein: CASSWGTGRGFYQPQHF. The chain links TRBV28 to TRBJ1-5; 9 nucleotides align to TRBD1. CDR1 is MDHEN, CDR2 SYDVKM, per germline. V was clipped by 4 bases and J by 5 bases; unmatched bases: 12. The length of the CDR3 is 17 residues.

This sequence joins TRBV9 and TRBJ2-1, with a weak D call TRBD1 (6 bases). With 0 bases removed from V and 3 bases from J, the gap between germline ends came to 19 bases. The CDR3 spans 18 residues. Germline V CDR1 and CDR2: SGDLS, YYNGEE. CDR3 in amino acids: CASSVVEVGADIYNEQFF. CDR3 bases: TGTGCCAGCAGCGTAGTAGAAGTGGGGGCAGACATCTACAATGAGCAGTTCTTC.

The table lists this clone with a few counts. This chain connects TRBV6-1 to TRBJ1-1, with D possibly matching TRBD1 (6 bases). V was trimmed by 6 bases and J by 0 bases, leaving 14 bases between them. Germline V gene sequence: CDR1 MNHNS, CDR2 SASEGT. The CDR3 consists of 15 residues. The DNA for the CDR3 is TGTGCCAGCAGCGGACAGCCTACCATGAACACTGAAGCTTTCTTT. Encoded protein: CASSGQPTMNTEAFF.

This clone was seen only a few times. The chain links TRBV19 to TRBJ2-3, with D perhaps being TRBD1 or TRBD2 (5 bases each). V gave up 5 bases and J gave up 6 bases, with 18 bases separating them. Per germline, CDR1 LNHDA and CDR2 SQIVND (reference sequence). The CDR3 loop spans 15 amino acids. The CDR3 loop reads CASSGVGARVDTQYF. CDR3 sequence (DNA): TGTGCCAGTAGTGGCGTCGGGGCCAGGGTGGATACGCAGTATTTT. Supplemented by reference TRBV19 and TRBJ2-3, the full variable domain reads DGGITQSPKYLFRKEGQNVTLSCEQNLNHDAMYWYRQDPGQGLRLIYYSQIVNDFQKGDIAEGYSVSREKKESFPLTVTSAQKNPTAFYLCASSGVGARVDTQYFGPGTRLTVL.

There are a few counts of this clone. This chain joins TRBV21-1 and TRBJ2-7; the table gives TRBD1 as D, unverified against the DNA. TRBV21-1 is termed a pseudogene. There are 14 residues in the CDR3. This chain's CDR3 is CASNIGTERYEQYF. CDR3 nucleotide sequence: TGTGCCAGCAACATTGGGACAGAGCGCTACGAGCAGTACTTC.

This chain links TRBV28 with TRBJ2-1, with 11 bases that match TRBD2. This CDR3 has 15 amino acids. Trimming at V came to 6 bases and at J to 7 bases, leaving 8 bases not matched to a gene. Germline V CDR1 and CDR2: MDHEN, SYDVKM. CDR3 in DNA: TGTGCCAGCAGCTTTAGCGGGAGGGCCGATAATGAGCAGTTCTTC. Amino acids: CASSFSGRADNEQFF.

With regard to this clone: At one end the junction does not follow the germline gene, possibly because of a read error. The chain links TRBV6-1 to TRBJ2-6; 11 bases match TRBD2. Germline-derived CDR1 and CDR2 are MNHNS and SASEGT. The CDR3 spans 18 residues. CDR3 DNA: TGTGCCATCAGTGCGGGGACTAGCGGATCCTCTGGGGCCAACGTCCTGACTTTC. Its translation: CAISAGTSGSSGANVLTF.

The J gene is TRBJ2-3, the V gene TRBV10-3; no definite D call. Looked up from germline, CDR1 is ENHRY and CDR2 is SYGVKD. Trimming took 8 bases from V and 5 from J, leaving 11 bases between them. This CDR3 contains 12 residues. The CDR3 spells CAIGLQRDTQYF. The CDR3 DNA follows: TGTGCCATCGGTCTACAGAGAGATACGCAGTATTTT.

This clone appeared once. The chain recombines TRBV28 with TRBJ1-4; D gene ambiguous. The germline V gene encodes CDR1 MDHEN and CDR2 SYDVKM. Trimming removed 3 bases from V and 0 bases from J, with 5 bases in between. The CDR3 spans 14 residues. The CDR3 loop is CASSFDPTNEKLFF. The CDR3 DNA reads TGTGCCAGCAGTTTCGATCCAACTAATGAAAAACTGTTTTTT.

The rearrangement joins TRBV27 to TRBJ2-2; TRBD2 might be the D (5 bases). Germline values: CDR1 MNHEY, CDR2 SMNVEV (reference sequence). Trimming left V 5 bases short and J 5 bases short, with 12 bases between. The CDR3 runs to 14 residues. This CDR3 is CASSRTRGTGELFF. CDR3 in DNA: TGTGCCAGCAGTAGGACCCGGGGAACCGGGGAGCTGTTTTTT.

This chain links TRBV28 with TRBJ1-2, with D possibly being TRBD1 (6 bases). CDR1 and CDR2 from the germline V gene are MDHEN and SYDVKM. V lost 6 bases and J 4 bases, leaving 15 bases between the germline ends. The CDR3 loop spans 14 amino acids. The CDR3 DNA reads TGTGCCAGCAGGCTCCAGGGGAATCTCTATGGCTACACCTTC. It translates to CASRLQGNLYGYTF.

This chain links TRBV19 with TRBJ2-4; TRBD1 is a possible D gene (6 bases). Germline CDR1 and CDR2: LNHDA and SQIVND (reference sequence). V was trimmed by 7 bases and J by 0 bases, leaving 19 bases between them. This CDR3 is built from 17 residues. CDR3 in amino acids: CASTPDRGSLAKNIQYF. As DNA, the CDR3 is TGTGCCAGTACCCCGGACAGAGGGTCCCTAGCCAAAAACATTCAGTACTTC.

This clone was detected only a few times. This chain links TRBV7-9 with TRBJ1-3; TRBD1 is a possible D gene (5 bases). V gave up 5 bases and J gave up 0 bases, with 23 bases separating them. The CDR3 totals 19 residues. Germline CDR1 and CDR2: SEHNR and FQNEAQ (reference sequence). CDR3 in DNA: TGTGCCAGCAGCAAAAGGAAAAGGGGCCCGTCGATCTCTGGAAACACCATATATTTT. Translation gives CASSKRKRGPSISGNTIYF. The whole variable domain, filled in from reference TRBV7-9 and TRBJ1-3, reads DTGVSQNPRHKITKRGQNVTFRCDPISEHNRLYWYRQTLGQGPEFLTYFQNEAQLEKSRLLSDRFSAERPKGSFSTLEIQRTEQGDSAMYLCASSKRKRGPSISGNTIYFGEGSWLTVV.

This clone turned up a few times. The chain employs TRBV27 and TRBJ2-3; 13 bases match TRBD2. V shed 5 bases, J shed 7 bases, and the junction held 15 bases outside the gene matches. Germline V gene data show CDR1 as MNHEY and CDR2 as SMNVEV (reference sequence). The length of the CDR3 is 18 residues. The CDR3 spells CASSRIGTSGILKNTQYF. The CDR3 region has the DNA TGTGCCAGCAGTCGAATCGGGACTAGCGGGATCCTCAAGAATACGCAGTATTTT.

This clone was counted only a few times. The rearrangement joins TRBV5-6 to TRBJ2-3, with TRBD1 as a possible D gene (5 bases). This CDR3 is built from 15 residues. V was trimmed by 1 base and J by 1 base, leaving 10 bases between them. Germline lookup yields CDR1 SGHDT and CDR2 YYEEEE. DNA of the CDR3: TGTGCCAGCAGCTTGTTCGGCAGGGGCACAGATACGCAGTATTTT. Residues: CASSLFGRGTDTQYF. The full variable domain, rest sourced from reference TRBV5-6 and TRBJ2-3, is DAGVTQSPTHLIKTRGQQVTLRCSPKSGHDTVSWYQQALGQGPQFIFQYYEEEERQRGNFPDRFSGHQFPNYSSELNVNALLLGDSALYLCASSLFGRGTDTQYFGPGTRLTVL.

This clone occurred a few times. The rearrangement links TRBV15 to TRBJ2-5, with a weak D call TRBD2 (6 bases). CDR1 is LNHNV and CDR2 is YYDKDF in the germline V gene (reference sequence). The CDR3 is made up of 12 amino acids. Trimming stripped 0 bases from V and 11 bases from J, with 10 bases between. The CDR3 spells CATSRDGGTQYF. CDR3 nucleotide sequence: TGTGCCACCAGCAGAGACGGAGGGACTCAGTACTTC.

The genes are TRBV11-2 and TRBJ2-7, with D perhaps TRBD2 (6 bases). Trimming cost V 4 bases and J 5 bases, with 21 bases left between them. From germline, CDR1 is SGHAT and CDR2 FQNNGV. This CDR3 comprises 16 residues. CDR3 amino acids: CASSSSSVHPRDEQYF. CDR3 bases: TGTGCCAGCAGCTCGTCTAGCGTGCATCCAAGGGACGAGCAGTACTTC.

The chain has TRBV7-9 and TRBJ2-5, with D possibly being TRBD2 (6 bases). The germline V and J ends were trimmed by 1 base and 2 bases, with 17 bases remaining between them. The length of the CDR3 is 17 residues. CDR1 and CDR2 from the germline V gene are SEHNR and FQNEAQ (reference sequence). The CDR3 reads CASSLVFEAGTQETQYF. The CDR3 DNA reads as TGTGCCAGCAGCTTAGTATTTGAAGCAGGGACTCAAGAGACCCAGTACTTC.

This chain uses TRBV2 with TRBJ2-2, with 10 bases identical to TRBD1. The V and J ends lost 9 bases and 4 bases, in that order; junction bases with no gene match: 8. CDR3 length: 15 residues. The germline V gene has CDR1 SNHLY and CDR2 FYNNEI. This chain's CDR3 is CASSRDRGFTGELFF. For the CDR3, the DNA is TGTGCCAGTTCCCGGGACAGGGGCTTCACCGGGGAGCTGTTTTTT.

This clone was observed a few times. The V and J genes are TRBV25-1 and TRBJ2-5, with 10 bases identical to TRBD2. The germline gives CDR1 MGHDK, CDR2 SYGVNS. This CDR3 is built from 16 residues. V lost 1 base to trimming and J lost 3 bases; unmatched junction nucleotides: 5. The CDR3 nucleotides read TGTGCCAGCAGTGAATTGCCTAGCGGGAGCAAAGAGACCCAGTACTTC. This codes for CASSELPSGSKETQYF.

In its sample, this clone was seen once. This rearrangement joins TRBV7-2 to TRBJ1-1; no clear D. Per the germline V gene, CDR1 is SGHTA and CDR2 is FQGNSA. Trimming removed 3 bases from V and 1 base from J, with 9 bases in between. The CDR3 spans 14 residues. CDR3 amino acids: CASSLRVWNTEAFF. In DNA, the CDR3 is TGTGCCAGCAGCTTGAGGGTTTGGAACACTGAAGCTTTCTTT.

This clone turned up a few times. The gene calls are TRBV4-1 and TRBJ1-6, with D uncertain. Trimming took off 1 base at V and 9 bases at J, with 13 bases between the two ends. CDR1 and CDR2 (germline): MGHRA, YSYEKL. The CDR3 runs 15 residues. CDR3 bases: TGCGCCAGCAGCCAAGGCCCCCTTACAAGTTCACCCCTCCACTTT. Amino acids: CASSQGPLTSSPLHF.

This clone has more than one count but fewer than ten. V is TRBV28 and J is TRBJ2-5; D not resolved. The CDR3 runs 12 residues. Trimming shortened V by 10 bases and J by 6 bases, and 15 bases separated the two germline ends. The germline gives CDR1 MDHEN, CDR2 SYDVKM. The CDR3 spells CATSSPVKTQYF. CDR3 nucleotide sequence: TGTGCCACCTCTAGTCCGGTTAAGACCCAGTACTTC.

The genes are TRBV19 and TRBJ2-3, with 12 bases that match TRBD2. This CDR3 is built from 15 residues. V lost 8 bases and J lost 6; bases outside the gene matches: 9. Per germline, CDR1 LNHDA and CDR2 SQIVND (reference sequence). CDR3 nucleotide sequence: TGTGCCAGTGGAGGACTAGCGGGAAGAAGGGATACGCAGTATTTT. Translated, it gives CASGGLAGRRDTQYF.

V gene TRBV28 combines with J gene TRBJ2-6; TRBD1 agrees at 7 bases. The CDR3 covers 14 residues. J lost 7 bases, V lost 6 bases, and 6 bases had no gene match. The V gene's germline CDR1 is MDHEN and CDR2 SYDVKM. The DNA for the CDR3 is TGTGCCAGCAGCCGACAGGGTTCCGCCAACGTCCTGACTTTC. It is translated as CASSRQGSANVLTF. Full variable domain (outside the CDR3, taken from reference TRBV28 and TRBJ2-6): DVKVTQSSRYLVKRTGEKVFLECVQDMDHENMFWYRQDPGLGLRLIYFSYDVKMKEKGDIPEGYSVSREKKERFSLILESASTNQTSMYLCASSRQGSANVLTFGAGSRLTVL.

A single count supports this clone. The V and J genes are TRBV27 and TRBJ2-2; 10 positions match TRBD2. This CDR3 is built from 18 residues. Looked up from germline, CDR1 is MNHEY and CDR2 is SMNVEV (reference sequence). J lost 0 bases, V lost 5 bases, and 9 bases had no gene match. DNA for the CDR3: TGTGCCAGCAGTCGGACCGGGGGGACTAGCGCGAACACCGGGGAGCTGTTTTTT. Protein: CASSRTGGTSANTGELFF.

The chain uses TRBV6-1 and TRBJ1-5, with 7 nucleotides matching TRBD1. The CDR3 is 15 amino acids. Germline CDR1 MNHNS, CDR2 SASEGT. With 3 bases clipped from V and 3 bases from J, the junction kept 5 bases outside the gene matches. CDR3 in DNA: TGTGCCAGCAGTGACCAACAGGGGATCAATCAGCCCCAGCATTTT. Its translation is CASSDQQGINQPQHF.

The sample holds a few counts of this clone. This sequence joins TRBV2 and TRBJ2-5, with 7 bases aligning to TRBD2. Unmatched junction bases numbered 7, after V lost 1 base and J lost 5 bases. Germline CDR1 reads SNHLY; CDR2 reads FYNNEI. This CDR3 is 15 amino acids long. CDR3 loop: CASSEGGSIPETQYF. DNA for the CDR3: TGTGCCAGCAGTGAAGGCGGGAGCATCCCCGAGACCCAGTACTTC.

This clone was observed a few times. Other DNA sequences in the same sample also yield this CDR3. The rearrangement joins TRBV7-2 to TRBJ2-2, with TRBD2 matching 12 bases. The junction had 2 bases not matched to a gene; V was cut back by 11 bases and J by 1 base. CDR1 and CDR2 (germline): SGHTA, FQGNSA. The CDR3 is 14 amino acids. For the CDR3, the DNA is TGTGCCTCGACTAGCGGGAGGAACACCGGGGAGCTGTTTTTT. This translates into CASTSGRNTGELFF.

The chain links TRBV4-2 to TRBJ2-1, with TRBD2 matching over 8 bases. Trimming at V came to 3 bases and at J to 8 bases, leaving 9 bases not matched to a gene. CDR1 and CDR2 from the germline V gene are LGHNA and YNFKEQ. The CDR3 covers 15 residues. In DNA form, the CDR3 reads TGTGCCAGCAGCCAGACCGGGAGGGGCGATGATGAGCAGTTCTTC. It codes for CASSQTGRGDDEQFF.